This T cell receptor (beta chain) was captured by sequencing in a study of cytomegalovirus exposure and HLA in healthy donors. Study background: A later analysis reported the 95 to 150 validation repertoires used the same platform as the roughly 700 first-cohort repertoires.

The CDR3 totals 17 residues. Germline V gives CDR1 LGHNA, CDR2 YNFKEQ. The ends lost 0 bases at V and 4 bases at J; junction bases unmatched: 11. The method was immunoSEQ multiplex PCR; TCRdb's version includes in-frame clones alone and lacks a portion of them. Of 120,000 to 150,000 clones in the sample, approximately 88% are singletons; the top ten hold 3% to 3.5%. The sequenced material came from PBMCs. The source of this sequence is a young woman in good health and CMV-seropositive. The chain links TRBV4-2 to TRBJ2-7; 8 bases agree with TRBD2. CDR3 coding DNA: TGTGCCAGCAGCCAAGAAAATGGCAGGACTAGCTTTTACGAGCAGTACTTC. It encodes CASSQENGRTSFYEQYF.